This T cell receptor beta chain was obtained from a study of T cell changes during pregnancy in multiple sclerosis. This CDR3 has 15 amino acids. Trimming removed 1 base from V and 5 bases from J; junction bases left unmatched: 4. The germline V gene encodes CDR1 GTSNPN and CDR2 SVGIG (reference sequence). Clones were sequenced by immunoSEQ multiplex PCR, and TCRdb holds only the in-frame ones, with some missing. The table has 90,000 or so clones, approximately 92% seen once. The specimen comprised peripheral blood, sampled in the first trimester of pregnancy. The V and J genes are TRBV30 and TRBJ2-1; TRBD2 matches 11 bases. The receptor was isolated from a female donor with multiple sclerosis, enrolled in a pregnancy study. The CDR3 here is CAWSGGTSGNNEQFF. The CDR3 DNA sequence: TGTGCCTGGAGTGGAGGGACTAGCGGCAACAATGAGCAGTTCTTC. The variable domain in full, completed from reference TRBV30 and TRBJ2-1, reads SQTIHQWPATLVQPVGSPLSLECTVEGTSNPNLYWYRQAAGRGLQLLFYSVGIGQISSEVPQNLSASRPQDRQFILSSKKLLLSDSGFYLCAWSGGTSGNNEQFFGPGTRLTVL.